The source of this TCR beta chain is a study of CD8 T cells in ankylosing spondylitis. Findings and caveats of the study: A TCR beta motif made of under 10 highly homologous variants seemed typical of ankylosing spondylitis blood. The authors reported significant enrichment of disease-linked clones in matched ankylosing spondylitis synovial fluid.

This clonotype has just a few counts. The antigen is not known. Looked up from germline, CDR1 is SGHDT and CDR2 is YYEEEE. The trim removed 3 bases at V and 1 base at J, leaving 6 bases unmatched. The CDR3 length is 16 residues. 5'-RACE, quantitative and with molecular barcodes, yielded the TCR beta libraries. MiXCR, applied by TCRdb to the 5' RACE reads, yields one record per CDR3 protein. This repertoire shows 250,000 or so distinct CDR3 sequences, more than 9% found once; its top ten account for around 3%. What was sequenced was blood, either unsorted or a sorted T cell fraction (not recorded which). The chain carries TRBV5-6 and TRBJ2-1; 8 bases are shared with TRBD2. This sequence was found in a male donor with ankylosing spondylitis or in good health (not recorded which). CDR3 bases: TGTGCCAGCAGCTCGCTGACTAGCGAGTCCTACAATGAGCAGTTCTTC. Amino acids: CASSSLTSESYNEQFF.